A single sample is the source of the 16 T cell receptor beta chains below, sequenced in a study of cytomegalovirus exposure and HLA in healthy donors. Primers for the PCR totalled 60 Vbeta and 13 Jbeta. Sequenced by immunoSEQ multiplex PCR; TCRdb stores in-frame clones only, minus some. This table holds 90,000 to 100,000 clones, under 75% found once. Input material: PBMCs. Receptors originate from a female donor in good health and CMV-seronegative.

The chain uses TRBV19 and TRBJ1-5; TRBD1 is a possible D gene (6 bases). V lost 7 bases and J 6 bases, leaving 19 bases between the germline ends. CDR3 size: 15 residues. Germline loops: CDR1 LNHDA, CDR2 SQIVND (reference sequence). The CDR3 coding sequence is TGTGCCAGTACCCCGGCCTCCAGGGGTTTTCAGCCCCAGCATTTT. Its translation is CASTPASRGFQPQHF.

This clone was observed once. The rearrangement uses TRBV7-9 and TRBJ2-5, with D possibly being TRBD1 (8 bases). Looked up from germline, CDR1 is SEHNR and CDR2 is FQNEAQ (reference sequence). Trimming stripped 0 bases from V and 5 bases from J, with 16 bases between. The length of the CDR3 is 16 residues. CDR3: CASSLALTGGGETQYF. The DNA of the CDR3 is TGTGCCAGCAGCTTAGCGTTAACAGGGGGAGGGGAGACCCAGTACTTC.

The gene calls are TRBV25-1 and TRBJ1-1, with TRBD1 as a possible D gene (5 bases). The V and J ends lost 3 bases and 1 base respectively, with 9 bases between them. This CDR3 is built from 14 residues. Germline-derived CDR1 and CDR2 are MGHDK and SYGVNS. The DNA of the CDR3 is TGTGCCAGCAGTGAGGGCGGACAGAACACTGAAGCTTTCTTT. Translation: CASSEGGQNTEAFF.

Written as DNA, the CDR3 is TGTGCCAGCAGCAGACAGGGGTTGGGATTGGACATTCAGTACTTC. The encoded protein is CASSRQGLGLDIQYF. V gene TRBV9 combines with J gene TRBJ2-4; 8 bases match TRBD1. The CDR3 runs 15 residues. Germline trimming cut 4 bases from V and 8 bases from J; bases unmatched to any gene: 11. The germline V gene encodes CDR1 SGDLS and CDR2 YYNGEE.

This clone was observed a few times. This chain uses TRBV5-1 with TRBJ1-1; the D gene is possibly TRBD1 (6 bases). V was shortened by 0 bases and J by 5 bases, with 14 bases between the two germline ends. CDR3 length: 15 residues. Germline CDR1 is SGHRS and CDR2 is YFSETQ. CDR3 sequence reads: CASSLEGGVGTEAFF. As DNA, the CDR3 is TGCGCCAGCAGCTTGGAGGGGGGGGTGGGGACTGAAGCTTTCTTT.

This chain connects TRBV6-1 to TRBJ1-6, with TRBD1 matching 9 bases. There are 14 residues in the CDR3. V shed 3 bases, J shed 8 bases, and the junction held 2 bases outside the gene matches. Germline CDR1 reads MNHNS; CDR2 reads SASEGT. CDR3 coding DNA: TGTGCCAGCAGTGAGACAGGGGGGGATTCACCCCTCCACTTT. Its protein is CASSETGGDSPLHF.

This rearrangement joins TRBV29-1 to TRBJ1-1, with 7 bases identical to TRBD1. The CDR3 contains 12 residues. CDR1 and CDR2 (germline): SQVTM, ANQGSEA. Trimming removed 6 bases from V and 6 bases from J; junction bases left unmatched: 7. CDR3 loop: CSVATGWAEAFF. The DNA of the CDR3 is TGCAGCGTCGCGACAGGGTGGGCTGAAGCTTTCTTT.

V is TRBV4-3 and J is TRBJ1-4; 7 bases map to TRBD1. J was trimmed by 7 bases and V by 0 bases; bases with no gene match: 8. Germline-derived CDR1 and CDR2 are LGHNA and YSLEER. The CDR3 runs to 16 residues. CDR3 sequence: CASSQDLGGSTEKLFF. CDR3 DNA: TGCGCCAGCAGCCAAGATTTAGGGGGCTCTACTGAAAAACTGTTTTTT.

CDR3 in amino acids: CAISDARSNQPQHF. The CDR3 nucleotides are TGTGCCATCAGTGACGCTAGGAGCAATCAGCCCCAGCATTTT. V is TRBV10-3 and J is TRBJ1-5; no definite D call. The V end was cut by 3 bases, the J end by 1 base, with 7 bases between. CDR3 size: 14 residues. Germline V lookup: CDR1 ENHRY, CDR2 SYGVKD.

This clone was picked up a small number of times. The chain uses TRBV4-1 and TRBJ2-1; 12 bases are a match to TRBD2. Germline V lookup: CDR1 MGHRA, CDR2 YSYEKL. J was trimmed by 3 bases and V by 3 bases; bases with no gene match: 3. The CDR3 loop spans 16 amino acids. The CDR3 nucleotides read TGCGCCAGCAGCCAGGCTAGCGGGGGGGACTACAATGAGCAGTTCTTC. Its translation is CASSQASGGDYNEQFF.

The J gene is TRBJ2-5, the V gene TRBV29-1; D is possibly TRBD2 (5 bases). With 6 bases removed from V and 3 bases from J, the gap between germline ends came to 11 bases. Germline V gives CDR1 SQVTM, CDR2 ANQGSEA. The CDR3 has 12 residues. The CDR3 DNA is TGCAGCGTCCGGAGGTTGGAAGAGACCCAGTACTTC. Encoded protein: CSVRRLEETQYF. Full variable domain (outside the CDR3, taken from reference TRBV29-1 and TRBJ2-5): SAVISQKPSRDICQRGTSLTIQCQVDSQVTMMFWYRQQPGQSLTLIATANQGSEATYESGFVIDKFPISRPNLTFSTLTVSNMSPEDSSIYLCSVRRLEETQYFGPGTRLLVL.

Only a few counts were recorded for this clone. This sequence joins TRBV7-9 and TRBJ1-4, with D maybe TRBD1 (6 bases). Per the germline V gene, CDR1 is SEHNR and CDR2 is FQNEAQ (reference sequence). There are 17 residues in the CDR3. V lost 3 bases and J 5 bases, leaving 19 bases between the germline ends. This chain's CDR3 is CASSFTGLGTGNEKLFF. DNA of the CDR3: TGTGCCAGCAGCTTTACAGGGTTGGGCACAGGCAATGAAAAACTGTTTTTT.

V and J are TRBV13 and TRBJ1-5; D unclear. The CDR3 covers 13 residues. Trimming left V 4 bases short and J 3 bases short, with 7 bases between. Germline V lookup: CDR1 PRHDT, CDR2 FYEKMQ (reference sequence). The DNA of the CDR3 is TGTGCCAGCAGCTCCGGGATCAATCAGCCCCAGCATTTT. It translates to CASSSGINQPQHF.

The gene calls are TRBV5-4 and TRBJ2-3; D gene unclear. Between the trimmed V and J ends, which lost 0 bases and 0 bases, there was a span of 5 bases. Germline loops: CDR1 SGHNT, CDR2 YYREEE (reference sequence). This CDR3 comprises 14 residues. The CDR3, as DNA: TGTGCCAGCAGCTTGGTGACTAGCACAGATACGCAGTATTTT. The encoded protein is CASSLVTSTDTQYF.

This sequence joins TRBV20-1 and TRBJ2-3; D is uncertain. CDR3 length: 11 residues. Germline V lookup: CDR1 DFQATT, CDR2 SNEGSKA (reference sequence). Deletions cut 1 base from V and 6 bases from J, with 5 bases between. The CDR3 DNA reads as TGCAGTGCTAGAGGAGTGGATACGCAGTATTTT. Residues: CSARGVDTQYF.

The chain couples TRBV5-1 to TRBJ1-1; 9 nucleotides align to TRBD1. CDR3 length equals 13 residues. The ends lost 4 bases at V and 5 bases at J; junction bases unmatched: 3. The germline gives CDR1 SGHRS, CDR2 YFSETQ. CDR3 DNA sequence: TGCGCCAGCAGCAGGGACAGGGTGACTGAAGCTTTCTTT. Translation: CASSRDRVTEAFF.